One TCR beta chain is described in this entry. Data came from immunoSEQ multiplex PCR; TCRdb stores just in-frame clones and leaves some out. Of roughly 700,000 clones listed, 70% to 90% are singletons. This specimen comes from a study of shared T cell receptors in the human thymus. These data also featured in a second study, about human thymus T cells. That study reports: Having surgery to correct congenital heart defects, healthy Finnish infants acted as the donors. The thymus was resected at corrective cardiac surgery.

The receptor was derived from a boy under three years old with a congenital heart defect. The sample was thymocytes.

CDR3 amino acids: CASSQGPGTGDEQYF. The CDR3 region has the DNA TGTGCCAGCAGCCAAGGGCCCGGGACAGGGGACGAGCAGTACTTC. The rearrangement uses TRBV14 and TRBJ2-7, with 10 bases aligning to TRBD1. There are 15 residues in the CDR3. Trimming took 1 base from V and 5 from J; bases not matched to a gene: 5. Germline CDR1 and CDR2: SGHDN and FVKESK.